This T cell receptor beta chain was recorded in a study of metastatic and nonmetastatic thyroid tumors. Study-wide context: Where malignant and benign thyroid patients were concerned, repertoires were compared across blood and tumor or nodule tissue.

All patients were treatment-naive before thyroid surgery. Under the authors' procedure: Construction of a distant-metastasis classifier for papillary thyroid cancer relied on CDR3 differences across clinicopathological groups. TCRdb re-processed the PCR reads through MiXCR. What appears here as the V and J calls and clone size reflects TCRdb's work, not the paper's. The data contain roughly 16,000 clones, around 29% of them singletons. There are many counts of this clone. Its antigen remains unidentified. V was shortened by 1 base and J by 7 bases, with 25 bases between the two germline ends. CDR1 is SGHTA and CDR2 is FQGNSA in the germline V gene. This CDR3 spans 18 amino acids. General observations from the study: It was reported that TCR beta diversity was significantly higher in malignant thyroid tumors than benign nodules, in blood and tumor.

This chain uses TRBV7-2 with TRBJ2-5, with a possible D match to TRBD2 (7 bases). This clonotype originated in a female donor with papillary thyroid cancer or a benign thyroid nodule (not recorded which). Some clones in this sample may be carry-over from other donors' samples. The sequenced sample was blood. The chain's CDR3 is CASSLVGGASAALGTQYF. Written as DNA, the CDR3 is TGTGCCAGCAGCTTAGTAGGGGGGGCTAGCGCCGCCTTGGGGACCCAGTACTTC.